This passage covers 21 T cell receptor beta chains from one sample sequenced in a study of cytomegalovirus exposure and HLA in healthy donors (TCRdb year 2017). The library was produced with the immunoSEQ multiplex PCR assay. A mixture of 60 forward primers for TCR Vbeta segments and 13 reverse primers for TCR Jbeta segments was used in the multiplex PCR. As stored in TCRdb, this immuneACCESS dataset retains in-frame rearrangements with V and J assigned. A fraction of the clones does not appear; measured against another copy, unresolved V genes explain less than half of the discrepancy, and the remainder lacks a known reason. The sample has about 240,000 clones on record, about 80% of them singletons. The ten most abundant clones make up about 8% of the sample. Sequencing was done on a sample of PBMCs. Source of these receptors: a woman in her sixties in good health and CMV-seropositive.

The V call is TRBV18, the J call TRBJ2-3; TRBD1 is a possible D gene (7 bases). V lost 0 bases and J lost 6, with 13 bases in between. Germline values: CDR1 KGHSH, CDR2 LQKENI. The length of the CDR3 is 15 residues. For the CDR3, the DNA is TGTGCCAGCTCACCACCGACAGGGACTTTTGATACGCAGTATTTT. Residues: CASSPPTGTFDTQYF.

The chain couples TRBV9 to TRBJ2-1; the match to TRBD2 covers 13 bases. V gave up 0 bases and J gave up 9 bases; unmatched junction bases: 6. The CDR3 runs 16 residues. Germline values: CDR1 SGDLS, CDR2 YYNGEE. CDR3 sequence: CASSVGGGLAGSEQFF. The CDR3 DNA reads TGTGCCAGCAGCGTAGGAGGGGGACTAGCGGGAAGTGAGCAGTTCTTC. Looking up the rest from reference TRBV9 and TRBJ2-1 gives the full variable domain: DSGVTQTPKHLITATGQRVTLRCSPRSGDLSVYWYQQSLDQGLQFLIQYYNGEERAKGNILERFSAQQFPDLHSELNLSSLELGDSALYFCASSVGGGLAGSEQFFGPGTRLTVL.

The chain carries TRBV18 and TRBJ2-7, with D possibly matching TRBD1 (6 bases). Trimming pared 5 bases from V and 3 bases from J, leaving 14 bases between. CDR3 length: 14 residues. Germline values: CDR1 KGHSH, CDR2 LQKENI. CDR3 coding DNA: TGTGCCAGCTCATCAGGACAGCAGCTCTACGAGCAGTACTTC. Amino acids: CASSSGQQLYEQYF. The full variable domain, in which reference TRBV18 and TRBJ2-7 provide the parts outside the CDR3, is NAGVMQNPRHLVRRRGQEARLRCSPMKGHSHVYWYRQLPEEGLKFMVYLQKENIIDESGMPKERFSAEFPKEGPSILRIQQVVRGDSAAYFCASSSGQQLYEQYFGPGTRLTVT.

J is TRBJ1-5 and V is TRBV5-1, with D unresolved. V was pared by 4 bases and J by 7 bases, with 15 bases between. CDR1 is SGHRS, CDR2 YFSETQ, per germline. The CDR3 runs to 14 residues. The CDR3 is CASSPLGGGQPQHF. CDR3 nucleotide sequence: TGCGCCAGCAGCCCGCTTGGAGGAGGCCAGCCCCAGCATTTT. Drawing the rest from reference TRBV5-1 and TRBJ1-5, the complete variable domain is KAGVTQTPRYLIKTRGQQVTLSCSPISGHRSVSWYQQTPGQGLQFLFEYFSETQRNKGNFPGRFSGRQFSNSRSEMNVSTLELGDSALYLCASSPLGGGQPQHFGDGTRLSIL.

The chain is built from TRBV7-3 and TRBJ2-1; D is perhaps TRBD2 (6 bases). Germline CDR1 reads SGHTA; CDR2 reads FQGTGA. Between the trimmed V and J ends, which lost 5 bases and 8 bases, there was a span of 10 bases. The CDR3 runs to 12 residues. This chain's CDR3 is CASSPGGYEQFF. Here the CDR3 DNA reads TGTGCCAGCAGCCCCGGGGGATATGAGCAGTTCTTC.

The V and J genes are TRBV5-5 and TRBJ2-5; TRBD1 might be the D (6 bases). The germline V gene has CDR1 SGHKS and CDR2 YYEKEE (reference sequence). V lost 4 bases to trimming and J lost 2 bases, with 9 bases between them. The CDR3 runs to 13 residues. This CDR3 is CASSRDTQETQYF. The CDR3 DNA sequence: TGTGCCAGCAGCAGGGACACACAAGAGACCCAGTACTTC.

The V and J genes are TRBV6-1 and TRBJ2-3; 7 nucleotides match TRBD2. This CDR3 spans 16 amino acids. Per the germline V gene, CDR1 is MNHNS and CDR2 is SASEGT. Unmatched junction bases numbered 7, after V lost 3 bases and J lost 1 base. CDR3 coding DNA: TGTGCCAGCAGTGATCCCGCGGGAGTAGGCACAGATACGCAGTATTTT. Amino acid sequence: CASSDPAGVGTDTQYF.

The chain uses TRBV5-1 and TRBJ2-7, with 7 nucleotides matching TRBD1. The trim removed 0 bases at V and 3 bases at J, leaving 18 bases unmatched. The CDR3 contains 19 residues. The germline V gene has CDR1 SGHRS and CDR2 YFSETQ. CDR3 region: CASSLARTGGRQGIYEQYF. CDR3 sequence (DNA): TGCGCCAGCAGCTTGGCCCGAACCGGCGGTCGACAGGGTATCTACGAGCAGTACTTC.

This chain connects TRBV5-4 to TRBJ2-1; a weak D match, TRBD1 (6 bases). CDR1 is SGHNT and CDR2 is YYREEE in the germline V gene (reference sequence). V was clipped by 4 bases and J by 4 bases, with 15 bases between them. The CDR3 is 15 amino acids. CDR3 loop: CASSQTGTPYNEQFF. CDR3 coding DNA: TGTGCCAGCAGCCAAACCGGGACACCGTACAATGAGCAGTTCTTC. Variable domain in full (rest from reference TRBV5-4 and TRBJ2-1): ETGVTQSPTHLIKTRGQQVTLRCSSQSGHNTVSWYQQALGQGPQFIFQYYREEENGRGNFPPRFSGLQFPNYSSELNVNALELDDSALYLCASSQTGTPYNEQFFGPGTRLTVL.

The chain recombines TRBV9 with TRBJ2-3, with D possibly being TRBD2 (6 bases). This CDR3 comprises 15 residues. Germline V CDR1 and CDR2: SGDLS, YYNGEE. V gave up 4 bases and J gave up 2 bases, with 14 bases separating them. The CDR3 loop reads CASSPRAGSTDTQYF. The CDR3 DNA is TGTGCCAGCAGCCCCCGAGCGGGTTCCACAGATACGCAGTATTTT.

Comments on this clone: Additional DNA sequences in this sample encode the identical CDR3. V gene TRBV9 combines with J gene TRBJ2-5; no reliable D call. The V gene's germline CDR1 is SGDLS and CDR2 YYNGEE. CDR3 size: 14 residues. V lost 0 bases to trimming and J lost 1 base, with 7 bases between them. CDR3 in amino acids: CASSVAPLQETQYF. The CDR3 DNA reads TGTGCCAGCAGCGTAGCCCCTCTCCAAGAGACCCAGTACTTC.

The chain carries TRBV7-9 and TRBJ2-3; D uncertain. The germline V and J ends were trimmed by 3 bases and 4 bases, with 5 bases remaining between them. Germline V gene sequence: CDR1 SEHNR, CDR2 FQNEAQ (reference sequence). The CDR3 spans 12 residues. CDR3 sequence (DNA): TGTGCCAGCAGCTTTCTAGCAGATACGCAGTATTTT. Its translation is CASSFLADTQYF. The full variable domain, completed using reference TRBV7-9 and TRBJ2-3, is DTGVSQNPRHKITKRGQNVTFRCDPISEHNRLYWYRQTLGQGPEFLTYFQNEAQLEKSRLLSDRFSAERPKGSFSTLEIQRTEQGDSAMYLCASSFLADTQYFGPGTRLTVL.

The chain has TRBV2 and TRBJ2-1, with 7 nucleotides matching TRBD2. The germline gives CDR1 SNHLY, CDR2 FYNNEI. The CDR3 is made up of 14 amino acids. Trimming took 9 bases from V and 2 from J; bases not matched to a gene: 7. The CDR3: CARGGEGPYNEQFF. CDR3 nucleotide sequence: TGTGCCAGGGGGGGGGAGGGGCCCTACAATGAGCAGTTCTTC.

The chain is built from TRBV28 and TRBJ1-1; TRBD1 matches at 10 bases. V trimming: 6 bases; J trimming: 5 bases; junction bases outside the gene matches: 15. CDR3 length: 17 residues. Germline CDR1 MDHEN, CDR2 SYDVKM. The CDR3 nucleotides read TGTGCCAGCAGCCTGACAGGGGGCGCAGGGGAGGGGACTGAAGCTTTCTTT. This codes for CASSLTGGAGEGTEAFF.

V gene TRBV7-9 combines with J gene TRBJ2-1; 9 bases line up with TRBD2. Germline V gene data show CDR1 as SEHNR and CDR2 as FQNEAQ (reference sequence). V gave up 2 bases and J gave up 5 bases; unmatched junction bases: 7. This CDR3 has 16 residues. CDR3 nucleotides: TGTGCCAGCAGCTTAAGATTGCTAGCGGGACACAATGAGCAGTTCTTC. It specifies CASSLRLLAGHNEQFF.

The chain is built from TRBV6-1 and TRBJ2-3; the D gene is possibly TRBD1 (6 bases). Per the germline V gene, CDR1 is MNHNS and CDR2 is SASEGT. The CDR3 contains 16 residues. V was pared by 4 bases and J by 0 bases, with 14 bases between. CDR3 bases: TGTGCCAGCAGTGTAGGGACAACTACTAGCACAGATACGCAGTATTTT. Residues: CASSVGTTTSTDTQYF.

The chain recombines TRBV12-5 with TRBJ2-1, with 7 bases fitting TRBD2. Germline CDR1 and CDR2: LGHNT and FRNRAP. The CDR3 length is 16 residues. Unmatched junction bases numbered 9, after V lost 1 base and J lost 6 bases. This chain's CDR3 is CASGLGASGTSNEQFF. The DNA of the CDR3 is TGTGCTAGTGGTTTGGGGGCTAGCGGTACGAGCAATGAGCAGTTCTTC. Full variable domain (rest looked up from reference TRBV12-5 and TRBJ2-1): DARVTQTPRHKVTEMGQEVTMRCQPILGHNTVFWYRQTMMQGLELLAYFRNRAPLDDSGMPKDRFSAEMPDATLATLKIQPSEPRDSAVYFCASGLGASGTSNEQFFGPGTRLTVL.

The CDR3 loop reads CASSMTRSYNEQFF. DNA for the CDR3: TGTGCCAGTAGTATGACTAGATCCTACAATGAGCAGTTCTTC. J is TRBJ2-1 and V is TRBV19; possibly TRBD2 for D (6 bases). V was trimmed by 3 bases and J by 1 base, leaving 7 bases between them. The CDR3 sequence is 14 residues long. The germline V gene encodes CDR1 LNHDA and CDR2 SQIVND (reference sequence).

The chain links TRBV4-1 to TRBJ2-1, with TRBD2 matching over 9 bases. J was trimmed by 6 bases and V by 1 base; bases with no gene match: 10. Germline CDR1 and CDR2: MGHRA and YSYEKL. The CDR3 is 17 amino acids. This CDR3 is CASSQVSRLAGFNEQFF. The CDR3 nucleotides are TGCGCCAGCAGCCAAGTTTCCCGGCTAGCGGGATTCAATGAGCAGTTCTTC.

This chain connects TRBV6-4 to TRBJ2-1; unclear D gene. V lost 2 bases, J lost 5 bases, and 10 bases lay in between. Germline V gives CDR1 MRHNA, CDR2 SNTAGT. CDR3 length equals 14 residues. The CDR3 here is CASSDLHSNNEQFF. For the CDR3, the DNA is TGTGCCAGCAGTGACCTCCACAGTAACAATGAGCAGTTCTTC.

J is TRBJ2-1 and V is TRBV5-4; 7 bases line up with TRBD1. This CDR3 contains 12 residues. V lost 4 bases, J lost 7 bases, and 2 bases stayed unmatched. Germline values: CDR1 SGHNT, CDR2 YYREEE (reference sequence). This CDR3 is CASSQDRNEQFF. The CDR3 region has the DNA TGTGCCAGCAGCCAGGACAGGAATGAGCAGTTCTTC.